This section outlines one TCR beta chain sequence together with its context. Its matching antigen is unknown. This sample was included in a study of cytomegalovirus exposure and HLA in healthy donors. Researchers ran the PCR with 60 Vbeta and 13 Jbeta primers. Sequenced by immunoSEQ multiplex PCR; TCRdb stores in-frame clones only, minus some. The sample has roughly 110,000 clones; roughly 80% are singletons. Study results and caveats: The authors later linked a missense DCLRE1C variant to TCR beta V- and J-gene trimming. CMV serostatus stood as the only immune exposure information on hand. A later analysis showed that HLA-associated TCR beta chains had undergone more clonal expansion than equally common others.

This CDR3 comprises 16 residues. Trimming stripped 5 bases from V and 7 bases from J, with 21 bases between. The germline gives CDR1 LNHDA, CDR2 SQIVND (reference sequence). The chain carries TRBV19 and TRBJ2-1; possibly TRBD2 for D (6 bases). Sequenced: PBMCs. The receptor comes from a man aged 30-40 years in good health and CMV-seropositive. The CDR3 protein is CASSLRGRGIGNEQFF. The CDR3 DNA sequence: TGTGCCAGTAGTCTTAGGGGACGGGGGATCGGGAATGAGCAGTTCTTC. Together with reference TRBV19 and TRBJ2-1, the CDR3 gives the full variable domain: DGGITQSPKYLFRKEGQNVTLSCEQNLNHDAMYWYRQDPGQGLRLIYYSQIVNDFQKGDIAEGYSVSREKKESFPLTVTSAQKNPTAFYLCASSLRGRGIGNEQFFGPGTRLTVL.